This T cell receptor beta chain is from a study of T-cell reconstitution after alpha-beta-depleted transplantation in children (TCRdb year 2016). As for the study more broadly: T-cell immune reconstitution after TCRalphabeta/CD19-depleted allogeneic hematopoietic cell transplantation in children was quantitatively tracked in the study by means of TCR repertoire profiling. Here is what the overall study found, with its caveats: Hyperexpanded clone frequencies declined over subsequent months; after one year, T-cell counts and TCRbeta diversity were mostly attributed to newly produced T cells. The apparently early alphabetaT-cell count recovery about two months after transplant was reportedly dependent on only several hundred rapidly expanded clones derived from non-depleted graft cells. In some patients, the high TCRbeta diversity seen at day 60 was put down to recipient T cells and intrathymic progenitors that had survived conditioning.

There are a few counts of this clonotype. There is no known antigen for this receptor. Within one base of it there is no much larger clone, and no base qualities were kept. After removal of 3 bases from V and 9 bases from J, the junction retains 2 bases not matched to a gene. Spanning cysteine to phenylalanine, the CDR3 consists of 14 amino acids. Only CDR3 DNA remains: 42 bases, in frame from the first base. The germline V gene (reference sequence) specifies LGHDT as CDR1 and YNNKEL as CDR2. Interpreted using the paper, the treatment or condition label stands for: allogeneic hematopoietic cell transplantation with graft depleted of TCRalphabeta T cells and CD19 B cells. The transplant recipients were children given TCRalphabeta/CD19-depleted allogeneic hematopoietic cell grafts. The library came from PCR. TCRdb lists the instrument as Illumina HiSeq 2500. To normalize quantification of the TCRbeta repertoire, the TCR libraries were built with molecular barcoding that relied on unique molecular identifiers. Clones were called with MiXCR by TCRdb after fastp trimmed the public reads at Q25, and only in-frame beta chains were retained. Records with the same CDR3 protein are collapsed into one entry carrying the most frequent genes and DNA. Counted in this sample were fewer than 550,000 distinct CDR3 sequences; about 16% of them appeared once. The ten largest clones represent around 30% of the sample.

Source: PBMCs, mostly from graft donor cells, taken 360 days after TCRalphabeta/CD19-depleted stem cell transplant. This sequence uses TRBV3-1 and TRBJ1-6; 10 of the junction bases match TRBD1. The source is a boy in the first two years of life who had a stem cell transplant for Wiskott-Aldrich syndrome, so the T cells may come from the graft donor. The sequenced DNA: TGTGCCAGCAGCCAGGGGACAGGGGTTTCACCCCTCCACTTT. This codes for CASSQGTGVSPLHF.